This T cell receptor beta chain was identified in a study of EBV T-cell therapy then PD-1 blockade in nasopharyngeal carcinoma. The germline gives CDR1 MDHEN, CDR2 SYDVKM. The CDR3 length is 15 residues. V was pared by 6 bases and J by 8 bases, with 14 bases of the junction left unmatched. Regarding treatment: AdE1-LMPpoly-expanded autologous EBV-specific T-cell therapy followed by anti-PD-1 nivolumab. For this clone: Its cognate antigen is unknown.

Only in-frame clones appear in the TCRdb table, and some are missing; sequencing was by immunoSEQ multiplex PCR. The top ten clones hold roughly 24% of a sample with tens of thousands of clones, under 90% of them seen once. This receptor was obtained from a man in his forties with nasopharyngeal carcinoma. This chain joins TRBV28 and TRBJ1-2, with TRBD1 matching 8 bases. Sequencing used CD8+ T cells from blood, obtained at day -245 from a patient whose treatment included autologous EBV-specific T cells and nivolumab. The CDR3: CASSSDREVLKGYTF. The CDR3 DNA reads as TGTGCCAGCAGCTCGGACAGGGAAGTTCTGAAGGGCTACACCTTC.